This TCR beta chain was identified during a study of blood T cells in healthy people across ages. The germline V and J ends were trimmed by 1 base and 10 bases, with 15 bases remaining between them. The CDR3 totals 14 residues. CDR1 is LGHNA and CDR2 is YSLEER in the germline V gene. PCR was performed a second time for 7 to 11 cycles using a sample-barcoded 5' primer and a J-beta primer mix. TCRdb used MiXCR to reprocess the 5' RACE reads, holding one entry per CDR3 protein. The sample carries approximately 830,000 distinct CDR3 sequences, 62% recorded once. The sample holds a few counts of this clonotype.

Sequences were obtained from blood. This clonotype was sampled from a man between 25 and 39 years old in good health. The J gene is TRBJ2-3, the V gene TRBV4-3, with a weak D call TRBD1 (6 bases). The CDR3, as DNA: TGCGCCAGCAGCCAAGGCGGACAGTCGAGGCCGCAGTATTTT. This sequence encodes CASSQGGQSRPQYF.